This is a list of T cell receptor beta chains from one sample in a study of blood T cell repertoires in COVID-19. Sequencing used immunoSEQ multiplex PCR; TCRdb keeps in-frame clones, though not all of them. Of 93,000 or so clones listed, around 89% are singletons. The sample consisted of peripheral blood. Every receptor here comes from an older woman with acute or convalescent COVID-19. Each CDR3 is given with its conserved first and last residue. A D gene is named only where the DNA matches it firmly. Rows give clone size only sometimes, using once, few, many, or a class for an expanded clone.

j_gene	d_gene	v_gene	abundance	CDR3aa	CDR3nt
TRBJ2-2	NA	TRBV18	once	CASSLAVNTGELFF	TGTGCCAGCTCACTTGCGGTGAACACCGGGGAGCTGTTTTTT
TRBJ1-4	NA	TRBV5-8	NA	CASSPGNTDNEKLFF	TGTGCCAGCAGCCCCGGGAACACTGATAATGAAAAACTGTTTTTT
TRBJ2-7	TRBD2	TRBV7-9	few	CASSLVSGRSYEQYF	TGTGCCAGCAGCTTAGTGAGCGGGAGATCCTACGAGCAGTACTTC
TRBJ2-3	TRBD2	TRBV19	NA	CASSSTGTSVTDTQYF	TGTGCCAGTAGCTCTACCGGGACTAGCGTCACAGATACGCAGTATTTT
TRBJ2-7	NA	TRBV11-2	many	CASRFSTGSYEQYF	TGTGCCAGCCGATTTTCGACAGGATCCTACGAGCAGTACTTC
TRBJ1-2	TRBD1	TRBV18	NA	CASVLMGQLSLPYTF	TGTGCCAGCGTACTAATGGGACAGCTCTCACTACCCTACACCTTC
TRBJ2-3	NA	TRBV7-9	NA	CASSLMGMGASTDTQYF	TGTGCCAGCAGCTTAATGGGGATGGGGGCGAGCACAGATACGCAGTATTTT
TRBJ2-1	TRBD1	TRBV15	NA	CATSRDRGNNEQFF	TGTGCCACCAGCAGGGACAGGGGAAACAATGAGCAGTTCTTC
TRBJ1-2	TRBD1	TRBV7-9	NA	CASSLYRGPRWRGYGYTF	TGTGCCAGCAGCCTATACAGGGGACCCCGATGGCGAGGCTATGGCTACACCTTC
TRBJ2-1	NA	TRBV19	NA	CASSRQVYEQFF	TGTGCCAGTAGTAGACAGGTATATGAGCAGTTCTTC
TRBJ2-1	TRBD2	TRBV10-2	NA	CASSPTRLAGVYNEQFF	TGCGCCAGCAGCCCAACCCGACTAGCGGGAGTATACAATGAGCAGTTCTTC
TRBJ2-5	NA	TRBV30	NA	CAWSVQIRETQYF	TGTGCCTGGAGTGTACAGATTCGAGAGACCCAGTACTTC
TRBJ1-2	TRBD1	TRBV19	NA	CASSEQGRPNYGYTF	TGTGCCAGCTCGGAACAGGGGAGGCCTAACTATGGCTACACCTTC
TRBJ2-3	TRBD1	TRBV29-1	NA	CSVGQGYTDTQYF	TGCAGCGTAGGACAGGGCTACACAGATACGCAGTATTTT
TRBJ1-2	TRBD1	TRBV29-1	NA	CSVEDWDRDGYTF	TGCAGCGTTGAAGATTGGGACAGGGATGGCTACACCTTC
TRBJ1-3	NA	TRBV24-1	few	CATSEEGTIYF	TGTGCCACCAGTGAGGAGGGCACCATATATTTT
TRBJ2-7	NA	TRBV5-4	NA	CASSLGNGGYYEQYF	TGTGCCAGCAGCTTGGGTAACGGCGGATACTACGAGCAGTACTTC
TRBJ1-6	NA	TRBV5-1	NA	CASSKEGSPLHF	TGCGCCAGCAGCAAGGAGGGTTCACCCCTCCACTTT
TRBJ2-3	TRBD2	TRBV5-5	NA	CASSWAAGTSGSDTQYF	TGTGCCAGCAGCTGGGCCGCCGGGACTAGCGGGAGCGATACGCAGTATTTT
TRBJ1-4	NA	TRBV7-9	NA	CASSPIFGVGVNEKLFF	TGTGCCAGCAGCCCTATTTTCGGGGTTGGGGTTAATGAAAAACTGTTTTTT
TRBJ2-1	NA	TRBV6-6	NA	CASTSLANNEQFF	TGTGCCAGCACGTCACTAGCTAACAATGAGCAGTTCTTC
TRBJ1-2	NA	TRBV3-1/TRBV3-2	NA	CASSQRGNSQPTNYGYTF	TGTGCCAGCAGCCAAAGGGGTAATAGCCAGCCAACGAACTATGGCTACACCTTC
TRBJ2-1	TRBD2	TRBV3-1/TRBV3-2	NA	CASSQTSGRHNEQFF	TGTGCCAGCAGCCAGACTAGCGGGAGACACAATGAGCAGTTCTTC
TRBJ2-3	TRBD2	TRBV10-2	once	CASIRTSGTDTQYF	TGCGCCAGCATCCGGACTAGCGGTACAGATACGCAGTATTTT
TRBJ1-2	NA	TRBV25-1	NA	CASSVHSGGGYTF	TGTGCCAGCAGTGTGCACTCGGGAGGCGGCTACACCTTC
TRBJ1-2	NA	TRBV6-5	NA	CASSDSSYGYTF	TGTGCCAGCAGCGACAGTTCCTATGGCTACACCTTC
TRBJ1-4	NA	TRBV2	NA	CASSSREIKKKLFF	TGTGCCAGCAGCTCCCGGGAGATCAAGAAAAAACTGTTTTTT
TRBJ2-2	TRBD2	TRBV30	NA	CAWSVLAGFSGELFF	TGTGCCTGGAGTGTACTAGCGGGATTTTCTGGGGAGCTGTTTTTT
TRBJ1-1	TRBD1	TRBV6-5	NA	CASSYGTGGNTEAFF	TGTGCCAGCAGTTACGGGACAGGGGGGAACACTGAAGCTTTCTTT
TRBJ2-1	TRBD2	TRBV19	NA	CASSVLAEDFNEQFF	TGTGCCAGTAGTGTACTAGCGGAGGACTTCAATGAGCAGTTCTTC
TRBJ1-4	TRBD1	TRBV2	few	CASSTGTGGNEKLFF	TGTGCCAGCAGTACCGGGACAGGGGGCAATGAAAAACTGTTTTTT
TRBJ1-1	TRBD1	TRBV19	NA	CASKWGTANTEAFF	TGTGCCAGTAAGTGGGGGACAGCGAACACTGAAGCTTTCTTT
TRBJ2-2	TRBD2	TRBV4-2	NA	CASSLAGEYTGELFF	TGTGCCAGCAGCCTAGCGGGAGAGTACACCGGGGAGCTGTTTTTT
TRBJ1-5	NA	TRBV18	few	CASSLDRQAQPQHF	TGTGCCAGCTCACTCGACCGGCAGGCACAGCCCCAGCATTTT
TRBJ1-2	TRBD1	TRBV5-6	NA	CASSTRDRYYGYTF	TGTGCCAGCAGTACCCGGGACAGATACTATGGCTACACCTTC
TRBJ1-3	NA	TRBV6-1	NA	CASSEARVYGNTIYF	TGTGCCAGCAGTGAAGCTCGGGTCTACGGAAACACCATATATTTT
TRBJ2-7	NA	TRBV7-9	NA	CASSLRQTLTDEQYF	TGTGCCAGCAGCTTGAGACAGACCCTAACCGACGAGCAGTACTTC
TRBJ1-2	TRBD1	TRBV11-3	NA	CASSLAQGAGGYTF	TGTGCCAGCAGCTTAGCGCAGGGGGCAGGTGGCTACACCTTC
TRBJ1-1	NA	TRBV6-5	NA	CASSTGLSNTEAFF	TGTGCCAGCAGTACAGGATTGTCAAACACTGAAGCTTTCTTT
TRBJ2-7	TRBD1	TRBV3-1/TRBV3-2	NA	CASSQDPGTDYEQYF	TGTGCCAGCAGCCAAGATCCCGGGACAGATTACGAGCAGTACTTC
TRBJ2-1	NA	TRBV6-5	NA	CASRVDRMINEQFF	TGTGCCAGCAGGGTCGACAGGATGATCAATGAGCAGTTCTTC
TRBJ1-5	NA	TRBV28	NA	CASSVPQGNGNQPQHF	TGTGCCAGCAGCGTGCCTCAGGGAAACGGCAATCAGCCCCAGCATTTT
TRBJ1-4	NA	TRBV5-1	NA	CASRGPWVFGSEKLFF	TGCGCCAGCAGGGGCCCATGGGTATTCGGAAGTGAAAAACTGTTTTTT
TRBJ1-1	TRBD1	TRBV5-4	NA	CASSLGTGSEAFF	TGTGCCAGCAGCTTGGGGACAGGGAGTGAAGCTTTCTTT
TRBJ2-3	TRBD2	TRBV9	NA	CASSAGALAGGTDTQYF	TGTGCCAGCAGCGCGGGGGCCCTAGCGGGAGGCACAGATACGCAGTATTTT